This is a list of T cell receptor beta chains from one sample in a study of blood T cell repertoires in COVID-19. Sequencing used immunoSEQ multiplex PCR; TCRdb keeps in-frame clones, though not all of them. The table lists about 220,000 clones, approximately 85% of them singletons. The specimen sequenced was peripheral blood. The receptors derive from a woman in her 70s with COVID-19, enrolled during active disease. Each CDR3 is given with its conserved first and last residue. The D gene is left open where the match is weak.

j_call v_call d_call cdr3_aa
TRBJ1-1 TRBV12-3/TRBV12-4 - CASRPTVNTEAFF
TRBJ2-1 TRBV5-1 TRBD2 CASSLLLAGAGEQFF
TRBJ2-6 TRBV11-2 - CASSPRGGGFGANVLTF
TRBJ1-2 TRBV7-2 - CASSLGRTGLYGYTF
TRBJ1-1 TRBV7-6 - CASRQYGGAGAQATEAFF
TRBJ2-3 TRBV11-3 - CASSLPSTDTQYF
TRBJ2-3 TRBV13 TRBD2 CASSFRGGRFQRESTDTQYF
TRBJ2-7 TRBV28 TRBD2 CASRTPSAGGDYEQYF
TRBJ1-2 TRBV27 TRBD1 CASSSPGQAWDGYTF
TRBJ1-1 TRBV18 - CASSPQEGTEAFF
TRBJ2-1 TRBV19 - CASSIKGLYNEQFF
TRBJ1-5 TRBV6-6 - CASSLGQRSNSNQPQHF
TRBJ2-1 TRBV19 - CASSIEGGYNEQFF
TRBJ2-3 TRBV2 TRBD1 CASRPGQGAERTDTQYF
TRBJ1-6 TRBV6-6 - CASSSVSSRENSPLHF
TRBJ2-2 TRBV19 - CASRLANTGELFF
TRBJ2-1 TRBV7-9 - CASSFSYTVKSYNEQFF
TRBJ1-2 TRBV5-1 TRBD1 CASSHTGADYGYTF
TRBJ1-2 TRBV6-1 - CASSELLIPGYGYTF
TRBJ2-7 TRBV27 TRBD2 CASSLRGGLAGVYEQYF
TRBJ2-5 TRBV7-7 - CASSLDQGFGETQYF
TRBJ2-5 TRBV5-1 TRBD2 CASSLGLAGGREETQYF
TRBJ2-3 TRBV7-2 TRBD2 CASSLDLRGGHTDTQYF
TRBJ1-1 TRBV6-6 - CASSYSREVGEAFF
TRBJ1-2 TRBV10-3 - CAISVEGNYGYTF
TRBJ2-3 TRBV7-2 TRBD2 CASSARLAGGTTDTQYF
TRBJ2-7 TRBV11-2 - CASSLGHRDEQYF
TRBJ2-3 TRBV10-3 TRBD2 CAISDPPGLAGNTDTQYF
TRBJ2-2 TRBV4-3 TRBD2 CASSQDWASGGRGPGELFF
TRBJ1-2 TRBV2 - CASRGLLNNYGYTF
TRBJ1-4 TRBV7-8 - CASSPRWGHNLATNEKLFF
TRBJ2-7 TRBV12-3/TRBV12-4 - CASRRHPYEQYF
TRBJ2-1 TRBV3-1/TRBV3-2 - CASSQDSRAVGEQFF
TRBJ2-1 TRBV6-1 TRBD2 CASSEGAGGQGVNEQFF
TRBJ1-3 TRBV24-1 - CATSGPDRDRNTIYF
TRBJ2-7 TRBV7-2 TRBD2 CASSLSAGGYEQYF
TRBJ1-5 TRBV19 - CASRFRGDQPQHF
TRBJ1-6 TRBV6-5 - CASRKQGFESSPLHF
TRBJ1-6 TRBV6-2/TRBV6-3 TRBD1 CASSYQDRGSPLHF
TRBJ2-7 TRBV6-5 TRBD2 CASALDGRGTYEQYF
TRBJ2-5 TRBV7-2 TRBD1 CASSPNRGLRQETQYF
TRBJ2-1 TRBV18 - CASSTGINEQFF
TRBJ1-2 TRBV6-2/TRBV6-3 - CASSGRTDTYGYTF
TRBJ1-5 TRBV7-6 - CASSQMAGAQQPQHF
TRBJ2-3 TRBV5-4 TRBD2 CASSTSGGWDTQYF
TRBJ2-1 TRBV5-4 - CASSFDLAEVNEQFF
TRBJ2-2 TRBV11-3 - CASSPGDLPTGELFF
TRBJ2-3 TRBV5-5 TRBD2 CASSPDLTGGGPHSTDTQYF
TRBJ2-3 TRBV4-2 - CASSQDQGDTQYF
TRBJ2-7 TRBV27 - CASSSGFYEQYF
TRBJ1-5 TRBV6-2/TRBV6-3 - CASSATGGGGAQPQHF
TRBJ2-3 TRBV6-5 - CASSSDTLTQYF
TRBJ2-5 TRBV18 - CASSPPDGSQETQYF
TRBJ1-2 TRBV6-1 - CASSGRGAFGYTF